Listed here are 5 T cell receptor beta chains from one sample, sequenced in a study of shared clonotypes between healthy human individuals. CD8 cells regarded as naive lacked CD45RO, were positively chosen for CCR7, and omitted terminally differentiated effector memory CD45RA+ cells. Sequencing was performed with immunoSEQ multiplex PCR; in TCRdb, only in-frame clones are kept and a portion is missing. In the table there are around 600,000 clones, roughly 95% of which are singletons. The sample was naive CD8+ T cells sorted from blood. The source is a woman aged 25 to 39 in good health.

The chain uses TRBV7-9 and TRBJ2-7; D remains unclear. Trimming took 4 bases from V and 6 from J, leaving 13 bases between them. CDR3 length: 13 amino acids. CDR1 is SEHNR, CDR2 FQNEAQ, per germline (reference sequence). As DNA, the CDR3 is TGTGCCAGCAGCTGGCAGCCCCGGAGCGAGCAGTACTTC. This sequence encodes CASSWQPRSEQYF. Filled out from reference TRBV7-9 and TRBJ2-7, the complete variable domain reads DTGVSQNPRHKITKRGQNVTFRCDPISEHNRLYWYRQTLGQGPEFLTYFQNEAQLEKSRLLSDRFSAERPKGSFSTLEIQRTEQGDSAMYLCASSWQPRSEQYFGPGTRLTVT.

The chain carries TRBV19 and TRBJ2-7; D gene ambiguous. CDR1 and CDR2 from the germline V gene are LNHDA and SQIVND (reference sequence). The ends were cut back, 10 bases at V and 2 bases at J, with 18 bases in the middle. CDR3 length: 14 residues. The CDR3 reads CATSPGRTTYEQYF. The CDR3 nucleotides are TGTGCCACGAGCCCGGGCCGAACAACCTACGAGCAGTACTTC.

V gene TRBV30 combines with J gene TRBJ2-3; 12 nucleotides match TRBD2. With V trimmed by 0 bases and J by 5 bases, 3 bases remained unmatched. This CDR3 is 15 amino acids long. Germline CDR1 GTSNPN, CDR2 SVGIG (reference sequence). CDR3 DNA sequence: TGTGCCTGGAGTGTAGGACTAGCGGGACGAGATACGCAGTATTTT. This codes for CAWSVGLAGRDTQYF.

The gene calls are TRBV10-3 and TRBJ2-7, with 8 nucleotides matching TRBD1. The CDR3 spans 16 residues. Germline V gives CDR1 ENHRY, CDR2 SYGVKD. The V and J ends lost 3 bases and 3 bases, in that order; junction bases with no gene match: 10. The CDR3 is CAISDPSKDRDYEQYF. The CDR3 DNA reads TGTGCCATCAGTGACCCATCAAAGGACAGGGACTACGAGCAGTACTTC.

The chain is built from TRBV6-5 and TRBJ1-5, with D perhaps matching TRBD1 (5 bases). The CDR3 sequence is 15 residues long. The V end was cut by 0 bases, the J end by 5 bases, with 11 bases between. Germline lookup yields CDR1 MNHEY and CDR2 SVGAGI. CDR3 nucleotides: TGTGCCAGCAGTTACTCGCAGGGAGGCGATCAGCCCCAGCATTTT. This translates into CASSYSQGGDQPQHF.